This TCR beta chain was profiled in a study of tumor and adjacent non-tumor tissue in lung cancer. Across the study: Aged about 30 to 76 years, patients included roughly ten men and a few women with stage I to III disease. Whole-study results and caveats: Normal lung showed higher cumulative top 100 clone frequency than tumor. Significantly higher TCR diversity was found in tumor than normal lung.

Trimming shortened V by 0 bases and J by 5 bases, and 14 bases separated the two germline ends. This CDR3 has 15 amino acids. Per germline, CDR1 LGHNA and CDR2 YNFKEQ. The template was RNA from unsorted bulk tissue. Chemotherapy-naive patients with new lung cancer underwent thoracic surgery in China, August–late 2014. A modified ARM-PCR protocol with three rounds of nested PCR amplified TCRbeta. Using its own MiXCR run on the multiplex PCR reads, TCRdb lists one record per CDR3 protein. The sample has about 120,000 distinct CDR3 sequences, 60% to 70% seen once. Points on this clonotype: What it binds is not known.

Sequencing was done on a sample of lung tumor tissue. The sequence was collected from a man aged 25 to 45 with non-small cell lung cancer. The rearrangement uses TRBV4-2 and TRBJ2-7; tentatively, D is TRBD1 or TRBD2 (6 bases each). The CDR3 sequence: CASSQDWKGGDEQYF. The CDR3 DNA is TGTGCCAGCAGCCAAGACTGGAAGGGGGGTGACGAGCAGTACTTC.